This paragraph covers one TCR beta chain sequence. The data derive from a study of blood T cell repertoires in COVID-19. The V gene lost 0 bases and the J gene lost 6 bases, with 8 bases spanning the gap. Germline-derived CDR1 and CDR2 are MNHEY and SMNVEV (reference sequence). The CDR3 sequence is 14 residues long. Data came from immunoSEQ multiplex PCR; TCRdb stores just in-frame clones and leaves some out. Of about 370,000 clones listed, approximately 90% were seen once; the top ten hold 0.9% to 1.1%. The sequenced sample consisted of PBMCs or T cells enriched from blood (not recorded which). The source is a man between 18 and 29 years old who had recovered from COVID-19. The chain has TRBV27 and TRBJ2-2, with a tentative D call TRBD1 (6 bases). The DNA for the CDR3 is TGTGCCAGCAGTTTATCACAGGGCCCCGGGGAGCTGTTTTTT. This gives the protein CASSLSQGPGELFF.